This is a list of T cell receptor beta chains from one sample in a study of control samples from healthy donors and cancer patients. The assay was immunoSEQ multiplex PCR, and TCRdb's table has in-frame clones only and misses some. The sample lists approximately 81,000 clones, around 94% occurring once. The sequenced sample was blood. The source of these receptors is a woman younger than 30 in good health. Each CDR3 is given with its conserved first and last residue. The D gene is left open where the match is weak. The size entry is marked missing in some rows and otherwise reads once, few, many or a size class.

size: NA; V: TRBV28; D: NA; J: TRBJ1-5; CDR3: CASRPSLVGNQPQHF; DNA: TGTGCCAGCAGACCTTCACTGGTTGGCAATCAGCCCCAGCATTTT
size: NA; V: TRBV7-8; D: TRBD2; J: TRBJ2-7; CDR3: CASSLVGGTSGRPYEQYF; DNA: TGTGCCAGCAGCTTAGTAGGAGGGACTAGCGGGAGGCCCTACGAGCAGTACTTC
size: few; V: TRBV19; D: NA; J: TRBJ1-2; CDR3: CASSTEEGRTGGYTF; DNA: TGTGCCAGTAGTACAGAAGAGGGCAGGACGGGAGGCTACACCTTC
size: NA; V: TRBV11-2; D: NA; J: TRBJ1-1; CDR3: CASSRGPWNTEAFF; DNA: TGTGCCAGCAGCAGAGGACCGTGGAACACTGAAGCTTTCTTT
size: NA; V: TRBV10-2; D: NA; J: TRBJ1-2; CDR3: CASSDSGDYGYTF; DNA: TGCGCCAGCAGTGATTCAGGGGACTATGGCTACACCTTC
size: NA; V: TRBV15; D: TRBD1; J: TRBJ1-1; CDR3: CATNPGQGPEAFF; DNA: TGTGCCACCAACCCGGGACAGGGACCTGAAGCTTTCTTT
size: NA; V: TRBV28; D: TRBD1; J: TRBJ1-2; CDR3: CASSTPGGGADYGYTF; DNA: TGTGCCAGCAGTACCCCGGGAGGGGGCGCTGACTATGGCTACACCTTC
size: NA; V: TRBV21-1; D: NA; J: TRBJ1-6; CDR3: CASSQGQGARGIYNSPLHF; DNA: TGTGCCAGCAGCCAAGGACAGGGGGCGCGGGGAATCTATAATTCACCCCTCCACTTT
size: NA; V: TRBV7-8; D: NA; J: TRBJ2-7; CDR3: CASSPFRGEDPEQYF; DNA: TGTGCCAGCAGCCCATTCAGGGGAGAGGACCCCGAGCAGTACTTC
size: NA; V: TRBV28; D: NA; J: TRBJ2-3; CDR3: CASSFPRRASSTDTQYF; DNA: TGTGCCAGCAGTTTTCCTCGCAGGGCTTCGAGCACAGATACGCAGTATTTT
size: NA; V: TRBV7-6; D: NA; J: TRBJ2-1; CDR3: CASSLGQGRTIEQFF; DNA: TGTGCCAGCAGCTTAGGGCAGGGAAGGACTATTGAGCAGTTCTTC
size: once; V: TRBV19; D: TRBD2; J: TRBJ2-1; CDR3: CASRTLAGGTYNEQFF; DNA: TGTGCCAGTAGGACCCTAGCGGGGGGAACCTACAATGAGCAGTTCTTC
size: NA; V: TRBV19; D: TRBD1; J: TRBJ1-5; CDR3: CATRGGGPQHF; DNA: TGTGCCACCCGAGGGGGCGGGCCCCAGCATTTT
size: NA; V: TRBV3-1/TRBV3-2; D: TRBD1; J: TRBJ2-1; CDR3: CASSFLTGTAANNEQFF; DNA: TGTGCCAGCAGCTTCTTGACCGGGACAGCCGCCAACAATGAGCAGTTCTTC
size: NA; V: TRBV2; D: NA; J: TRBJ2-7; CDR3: CASRGYEQYF; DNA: TGTGCCAGCAGAGGTTACGAGCAGTACTTC
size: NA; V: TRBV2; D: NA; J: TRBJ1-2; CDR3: CASSEAKSAYYGYTF; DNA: TGTGCCAGCAGTGAAGCAAAGAGCGCCTACTATGGCTACACCTTC
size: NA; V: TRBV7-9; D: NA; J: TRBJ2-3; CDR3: CASRDITTDTQYF; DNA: TGTGCCAGCAGGGATATTACCACAGATACGCAGTATTTT
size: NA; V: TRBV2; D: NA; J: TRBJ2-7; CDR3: CASSGRLEYF; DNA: TGTGCCAGCAGTGGTAGGTTGGAGTACTTC
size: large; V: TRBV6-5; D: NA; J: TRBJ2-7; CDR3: CASSYGWKYEQYF; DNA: TGTGCCAGCAGTTACGGTTGGAAATACGAGCAGTACTTC
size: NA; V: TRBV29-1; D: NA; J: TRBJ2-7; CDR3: CSVEDPDGLSEYF; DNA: TGCAGCGTTGAAGATCCGGACGGATTGAGCGAGTACTTC
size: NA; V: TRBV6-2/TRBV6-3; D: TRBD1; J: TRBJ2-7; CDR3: CASSAPGQGVGEQYF; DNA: TGTGCCAGCAGCGCCCCGGGACAGGGGGTGGGCGAGCAGTACTTC
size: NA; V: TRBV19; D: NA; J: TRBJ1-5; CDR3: CASSIGSGRNQPQHF; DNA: TGTGCCAGTAGTATAGGTTCAGGGCGGAATCAGCCCCAGCATTTT
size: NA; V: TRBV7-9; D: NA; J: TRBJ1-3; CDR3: CASTKTYGTSGNTIYF; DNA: TGTGCCAGCACCAAGACTTACGGAACCTCTGGAAACACCATATATTTT
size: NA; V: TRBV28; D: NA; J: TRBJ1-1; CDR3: CASSLMGPGKMNTEAFF; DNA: TGTGCCAGCAGTTTAATGGGCCCGGGAAAAATGAACACTGAAGCTTTCTTT
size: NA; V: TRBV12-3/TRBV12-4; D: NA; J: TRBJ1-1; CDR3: CASSSKVSTEAFF; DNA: TGTGCCAGCAGCTCGAAGGTCAGCACTGAAGCTTTCTTT
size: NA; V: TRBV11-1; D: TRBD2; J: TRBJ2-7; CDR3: CASSLRGAGLPYEQYF; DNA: TGTGCCAGCAGCTTACGGGGCGCGGGACTACCCTACGAGCAGTACTTC
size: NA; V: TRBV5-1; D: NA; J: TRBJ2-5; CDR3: CASSLVGGQETQYF; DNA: TGCGCCAGCAGCTTGGTCGGCGGCCAAGAGACCCAGTACTTC
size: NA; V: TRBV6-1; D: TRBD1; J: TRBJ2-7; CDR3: CASSEAGTGDEQYF; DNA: TGTGCCAGCAGTGAAGCCGGGACAGGGGACGAGCAGTACTTC
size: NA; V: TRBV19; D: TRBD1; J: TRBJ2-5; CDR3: CASRFQGATETQYF; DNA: TGTGCCAGTAGGTTTCAGGGGGCGACGGAGACCCAGTACTTC
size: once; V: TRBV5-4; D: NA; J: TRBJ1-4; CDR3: CASSQAGERGEKLFF; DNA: TGTGCCAGCAGCCAAGCGGGAGAAAGGGGGGAAAAACTGTTTTTT
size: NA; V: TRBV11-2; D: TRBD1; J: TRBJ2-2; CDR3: CASSLWGQGSGELFF; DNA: TGTGCCAGCAGCTTATGGGGACAGGGGTCCGGGGAGCTGTTTTTT
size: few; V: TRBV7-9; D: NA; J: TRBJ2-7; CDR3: CASSFPYADEQYF; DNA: TGTGCCAGCAGCTTTCCTTACGCTGACGAGCAGTACTTC
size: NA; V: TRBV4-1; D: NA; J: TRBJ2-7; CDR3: CASSPVADGNYEQYF; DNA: TGCGCCAGCAGCCCCGTAGCGGACGGAAACTACGAGCAGTACTTC
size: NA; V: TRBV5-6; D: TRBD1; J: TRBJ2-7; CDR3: CASSSSSLGTGDYEQYF; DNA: TGTGCCAGCAGCTCCTCGTCTTTAGGGACAGGGGACTACGAGCAGTACTTC
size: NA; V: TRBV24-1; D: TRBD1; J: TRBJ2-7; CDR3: CATSDFGRLPRTGDYEQYF; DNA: TGTGCCACCAGTGATTTTGGCCGTCTACCGAGGACAGGGGACTACGAGCAGTACTTC
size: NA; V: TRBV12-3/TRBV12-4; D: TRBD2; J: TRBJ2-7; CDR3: CASGEGYYEQYF; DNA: TGTGCCAGCGGGGAGGGTTACTACGAGCAGTACTTC
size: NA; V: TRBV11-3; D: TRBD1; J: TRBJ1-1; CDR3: CASSLQGAGTEAFF; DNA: TGTGCCAGCAGCTTACAGGGGGCTGGGACTGAAGCTTTCTTT
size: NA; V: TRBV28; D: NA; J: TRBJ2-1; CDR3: CASSLFLLAGIYNEQFF; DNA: TGTGCCAGCAGTTTATTCCTACTAGCAGGCATCTACAATGAGCAGTTCTTC
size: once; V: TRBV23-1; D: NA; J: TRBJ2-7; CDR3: CASYTRSGFYTYEQYF; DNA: TGCGCCAGCTATACCCGCTCAGGTTTTTATACCTACGAGCAGTACTTC
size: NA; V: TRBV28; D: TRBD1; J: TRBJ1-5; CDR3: CASSSGQGGVYSNQPQHF; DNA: TGTGCCAGCAGCTCCGGACAGGGTGGGGTTTATAGCAATCAGCCCCAGCATTTT
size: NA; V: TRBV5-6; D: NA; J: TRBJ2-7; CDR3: CASSFLDSGYEQYF; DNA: TGTGCCAGCAGCTTCTTGGATAGTGGGTACGAGCAGTACTTC
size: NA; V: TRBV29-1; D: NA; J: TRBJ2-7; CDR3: CSVGLLAFSYEQYF; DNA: TGCAGCGTTGGCTTGCTAGCGTTCTCCTACGAGCAGTACTTC
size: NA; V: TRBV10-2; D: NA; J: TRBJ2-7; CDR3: CASSGGQTYEQYF; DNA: TGCGCCAGCAGCGGGGGCCAGACCTACGAGCAGTACTTC
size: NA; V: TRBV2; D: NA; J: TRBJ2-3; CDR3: CASSFWGSTDTQYF; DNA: TGTGCCAGCAGCTTTTGGGGTAGCACAGATACGCAGTATTTT
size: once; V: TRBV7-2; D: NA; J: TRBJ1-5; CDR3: CASSLMGGASNQPQHF; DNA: TGTGCCAGCAGCTTAATGGGGGGCGCGAGCAATCAGCCCCAGCATTTT
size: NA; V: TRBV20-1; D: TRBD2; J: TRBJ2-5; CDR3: CSASVPGLATTTQYF; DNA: TGCAGTGCTAGTGTCCCGGGACTAGCGACGACGACCCAGTACTTC
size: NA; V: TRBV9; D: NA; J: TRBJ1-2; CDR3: CASSVEAGWDGYTF; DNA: TGTGCCAGCAGCGTAGAGGCGGGGTGGGATGGCTACACCTTC
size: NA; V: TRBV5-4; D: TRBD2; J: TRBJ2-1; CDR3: CASSAGLAGEQFF; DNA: TGTGCCAGCAGCGCGGGACTAGCCGGTGAGCAGTTCTTC
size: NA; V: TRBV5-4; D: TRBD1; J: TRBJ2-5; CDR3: CASSARTGAQETQYF; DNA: TGTGCCAGCAGCGCACGGACAGGGGCGCAAGAGACCCAGTACTTC
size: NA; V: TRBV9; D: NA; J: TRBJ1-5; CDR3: CASSVLGVGNQPQHF; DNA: TGTGCCAGCAGCGTATTGGGAGTCGGCAATCAGCCCCAGCATTTT
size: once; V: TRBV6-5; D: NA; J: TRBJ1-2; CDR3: CASSYSVRQGNGYTF; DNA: TGTGCCAGCAGTTACTCGGTTCGCCAGGGTAACGGCTACACCTTC
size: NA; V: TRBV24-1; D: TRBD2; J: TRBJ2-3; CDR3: CATSDLAAGGLDTQYF; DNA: TGTGCCACCAGTGATTTAGCGGCGGGAGGGCTAGATACGCAGTATTTT
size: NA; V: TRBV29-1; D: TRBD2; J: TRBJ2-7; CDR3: CSVEGPGTRTYEQYF; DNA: TGCAGCGTTGAAGGCCCCGGGACTAGGACCTACGAGCAGTACTTC
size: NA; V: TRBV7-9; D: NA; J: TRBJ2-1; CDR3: CASSLVTWGKFF; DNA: TGTGCCAGCAGCTTAGTAACGTGGGGAAAGTTCTTC
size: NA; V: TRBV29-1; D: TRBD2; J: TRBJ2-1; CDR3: CSVESAGVDNEQFF; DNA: TGCAGCGTTGAATCGGCGGGAGTAGACAATGAGCAGTTCTTC
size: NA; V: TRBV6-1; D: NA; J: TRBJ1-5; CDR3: CASSEPVAQPQHF; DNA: TGTGCCAGCAGTGAACCGGTCGCTCAGCCCCAGCATTTT
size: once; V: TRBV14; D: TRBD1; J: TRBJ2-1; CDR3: CASSQSQGLTGLSYNEQFF; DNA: TGTGCCAGCAGCCAATCTCAAGGCCTGACAGGGCTTTCCTACAATGAGCAGTTCTTC